The entry that follows covers one T cell receptor (beta chain) sequence. What it recognizes is unknown. Germline values: CDR1 SQVTM, CDR2 ANQGSEA. Trimming shortened V by 6 bases and J by 1 base, and 12 bases separated the two germline ends. The CDR3 is made up of 13 amino acids. The record originates from a study of CD8+ T cells in alopecia areata. It was cDNA, reverse transcribed from extracted RNA, that served as the sequencing template. The data were produced by immunoSEQ multiplex PCR, yet TCRdb's version contains in-frame clones alone and is incomplete. In the table there are over 150,000 clones, approximately 56% of which are singletons. Treatment reported: oral pan-JAK inhibitor, 5-10 mg twice daily. PBMCs, the starting material, were the source of sorted CD4+ and CD8+ T cells. Study-level findings and limits: Since there was just one nonresponder, nobody can yet say how baseline CD8+ expansion ties to response. Scalp clonality and expanded CD8+ clones among the top 100 were significantly decreased by tofacitinib.

The starting material was CD4+ T cells sorted from blood, obtained at week 4, from a patient treated with tofacitinib. The TCR comes from a human donor with alopecia areata. The V and J genes are TRBV29-1 and TRBJ1-1; D not resolved. CDR3: CSVRQTGNTEAFF. The CDR3 coding sequence is TGCAGCGTCCGACAAACGGGGAACACTGAAGCTTTCTTT. Combining the CDR3 with reference TRBV29-1 and TRBJ1-1 gives the whole variable domain SAVISQKPSRDICQRGTSLTIQCQVDSQVTMMFWYRQQPGQSLTLIATANQGSEATYESGFVIDKFPISRPNLTFSTLTVSNMSPEDSSIYLCSVRQTGNTEAFFGQGTRLTVV.